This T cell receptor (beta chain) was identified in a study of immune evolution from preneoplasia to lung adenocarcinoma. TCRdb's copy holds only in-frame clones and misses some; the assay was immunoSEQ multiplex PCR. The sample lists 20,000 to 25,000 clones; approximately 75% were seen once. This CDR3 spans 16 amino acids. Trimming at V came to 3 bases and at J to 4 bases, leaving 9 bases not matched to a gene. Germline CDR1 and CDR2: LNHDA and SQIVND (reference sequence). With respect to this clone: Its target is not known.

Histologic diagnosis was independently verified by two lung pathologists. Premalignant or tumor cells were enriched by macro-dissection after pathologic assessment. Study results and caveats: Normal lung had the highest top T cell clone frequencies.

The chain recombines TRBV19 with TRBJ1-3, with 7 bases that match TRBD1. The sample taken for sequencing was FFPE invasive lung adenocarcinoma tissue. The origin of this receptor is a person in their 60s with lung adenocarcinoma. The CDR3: CASSMANRGAGNTIYF. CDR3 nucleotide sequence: TGTGCCAGTAGTATGGCAAACAGGGGAGCAGGAAACACCATATATTTT.